Listed below are T cell receptor beta chains from one sample, sequenced in a study of T cell changes during pregnancy in multiple sclerosis. Sequencing used immunoSEQ multiplex PCR; TCRdb keeps in-frame clones, though not all of them. The data show more than 45,000 clones, roughly 85% seen once. Here the sequenced sample was CD4+ T cells from peripheral blood mononuclear cells, taken in the second trimester of pregnancy. These receptors were collected from a female donor with multiple sclerosis, enrolled in a pregnancy study. CDR3s include the opening cysteine and the closing phenylalanine or tryptophan. D genes are given only for firm matches. Some rows mark clone size as missing; the rest say once, few, many or name a class of expanded clone.

TRBJ2-7	.	TRBV7-2	.	TGTGCCAGCAGCGTCAGCAGGGAAGGAAGCGAGCAGTACTTC	CASSVSREGSEQYF
TRBJ2-3	.	TRBV6-1	.	TGTGCCAGCATCCTATCCACAGATACGCAGTATTTT	CASILSTDTQYF
TRBJ2-7	.	TRBV5-5	.	TGTGCCAGCAGCTTCAGGGAAGTCGCGGCCTACGAGCAGTACTTC	CASSFREVAAYEQYF
TRBJ2-1	TRBD2	TRBV11-3	.	TGTGCCAGCAGCTTATTAGCGGGAGGAAGGGACAATGAGCAGTTCTTC	CASSLLAGGRDNEQFF
TRBJ2-1	TRBD2	TRBV7-2	once	TGTGCCAGCAGCTTAGCCGGACTAGCGGGAGTTATTGAGCAGTTCTTC	CASSLAGLAGVIEQFF
TRBJ2-5	.	TRBV6-1	.	TGTGCCAGCATGCGGTCAACGGGGATCCAAGAGACCCAGTACTTC	CASMRSTGIQETQYF
TRBJ1-1	.	TRBV7-2	.	TGTGCCAGCAGCTTGGCCTGGGGCAAAGTGAACACTGAAGCTTTCTTT	CASSLAWGKVNTEAFF
TRBJ2-5	TRBD2	TRBV2	.	TGTGCCAGCAGATTATCTATAGCGGGAGGGCCCCGGGAGACCCAGTACTTC	CASRLSIAGGPRETQYF
TRBJ1-5	.	TRBV19	.	TGTGCCAGAAAAGGGCAGGGGAGCAATCAGCCCCAGCATTTT	CARKGQGSNQPQHF
TRBJ1-3	TRBD1	TRBV18	once	TGTGCCAGCTCACCTGGGGACAGGACCGGAAACACCATATATTTT	CASSPGDRTGNTIYF
TRBJ1-1	TRBD1	TRBV18	.	TGTGCCAGCTCACGACAGGGGGAGGGGAACACTGAAGCTTTCTTT	CASSRQGEGNTEAFF
TRBJ2-1	.	TRBV5-1	.	TGCGCCAGCAGCTTAGGTGGACAGATCTACAATGAGCAGTTCTTC	CASSLGGQIYNEQFF
TRBJ2-1	.	TRBV21-1	.	TGTGCCAGCAGCCCTGGGGGGAGCTCCTACAATGAGCAGTTCTTC	CASSPGGSSYNEQFF
TRBJ1-2	TRBD1	TRBV5-1	.	TGCGCCAGCAGAGATAGGCCGACAGGGGAGGATGGCTACACCTTC	CASRDRPTGEDGYTF
TRBJ2-1	TRBD2	TRBV19	.	TGTGCCACCCTAAAACTAGCGGGAGGTTACAATGAGCAGTTCTTC	CATLKLAGGYNEQFF
TRBJ2-5	TRBD2	TRBV6-5	.	TGTGCCAGCAGTTCTTATACTAGCGGGAGACGAGAGACCCAGTACTTC	CASSSYTSGRRETQYF
TRBJ2-2	TRBD1	TRBV30	.	TGTGCCTGGAAAAAGGGACAGGGGCTATACACCGGGGAGCTGTTTTTT	CAWKKGQGLYTGELFF
TRBJ2-5	TRBD2	TRBV11-2	.	TGTGCCAGCAGCTTAGACGGGAGGAGTCAAGAGACCCAGTACTTC	CASSLDGRSQETQYF
TRBJ2-5	.	TRBV5-4	.	TGTGCCAGCAGCTCCAGGGAATTGGAGACCCAGTACTTC	CASSSRELETQYF
TRBJ1-1	.	TRBV7-3	.	TGTGCCAGCAGCTCGAGAAACACTGAAGCTTTCTTT	CASSSRNTEAFF
TRBJ2-5	TRBD2	TRBV2	.	TGTGCCAGCGTACGTAGCGGGAAACAAGAGACCCAGTACTTC	CASVRSGKQETQYF
TRBJ1-1	TRBD1	TRBV5-4	.	TGTGCCAGCAGCGTCCTACAGGGGGCCGGCACTGAAGCTTTCTTT	CASSVLQGAGTEAFF
TRBJ2-3	TRBD1	TRBV27	.	TGTGCCAGCATGAGGGACAGGGGAGGCGCAGATACGCAGTATTTT	CASMRDRGGADTQYF
TRBJ2-2	.	TRBV30	.	TGTGCCTGGAGCTCATACCAGGGTTTGGTCACCGGGGAGCTGTTTTTT	CAWSSYQGLVTGELFF
TRBJ2-7	TRBD2	TRBV7-9	once	TGTGCCAGCAGCTTGGCGGGGGGTTATTCCTACGAGCAGTACTTC	CASSLAGGYSYEQYF
TRBJ2-3	TRBD2	TRBV28	.	TGTGCCAGCAGTCTAGGACTAGCGGGAGCGGCAGATACGCAGTATTTT	CASSLGLAGAADTQYF
TRBJ2-3	.	TRBV7-3	.	TGTGCCAGCAGCTTACAGGCTGTTACAGATACGCAGTATTTT	CASSLQAVTDTQYF
TRBJ2-7	.	TRBV16	few	TGTGCCAGCAGCCAAGGTAGCGAGCTCTACGAGCAGTACTTC	CASSQGSELYEQYF
TRBJ2-4	.	TRBV5-4	.	TGTGCCAGCAGCTTGGGCGGGCTCCTAAACATTCAGTACTTC	CASSLGGLLNIQYF
TRBJ1-2	.	TRBV27	.	TGTGCCAGCAAGCGGCCAGAAGCTAACTATGGCTACACCTTC	CASKRPEANYGYTF
TRBJ2-7	.	TRBV19	.	TGTGCCAGTAGTACCGGACAGACCTACGAGCAGTACTTC	CASSTGQTYEQYF
TRBJ2-7	.	TRBV2	once	TGTGCCAGCAGCCCACGGGACACTTTCTACGAGCAGTACTTC	CASSPRDTFYEQYF
TRBJ2-7	.	TRBV11-2	.	TGTGCCAGCAGCCGACAGTACGAGCAGTACTTC	CASSRQYEQYF
TRBJ2-7	TRBD2	TRBV10-3	once	TGTGCCATCAGTGAGCGGGAGGGGGACGAGCAGTACTTC	CAISEREGDEQYF
TRBJ2-2	.	TRBV7-7	once	TGTGCCAGCAGTTTGGGAAACGGAGGGAACACCGGGGAGCTGTTTTTT	CASSLGNGGNTGELFF
TRBJ2-7	TRBD2	TRBV5-4	.	TGTGCCAGCAGCTACGGGACTAGTCAATACGAGCAGTACTTC	CASSYGTSQYEQYF
TRBJ2-1	TRBD2	TRBV18	.	TGTGCCAGCTCACCAGAACTAGCGGCCTACAATGAGCAGTTCTTC	CASSPELAAYNEQFF
TRBJ1-1	.	TRBV13	few	TGTGCCAGCAGCCAAGAAGGGGGATGGAGCACTGAAGCTTTCTTT	CASSQEGGWSTEAFF
TRBJ2-2	.	TRBV28	.	TGTGCCAGCAGTTTACCGGGGGGCGCCGCAGCCCCCACCGGGGAGCTGTTTTTT	CASSLPGGAAAPTGELFF
TRBJ2-7	.	TRBV6-5	.	TGTGCCAGCAGTTACTCACGCAGGGCCTACGAGCAGTACTTC	CASSYSRRAYEQYF
TRBJ2-1	.	TRBV5-1	.	TGCGCCAGCAGCTTGGACGGTCTATACTCCTACAATGAGCAGTTCTTC	CASSLDGLYSYNEQFF
TRBJ2-7	TRBD1	TRBV25-1	.	TGTGCCAGCAGTGATCGGACAGGGAGCTCCTACGAGCAGTACTTC	CASSDRTGSSYEQYF
TRBJ2-3	.	TRBV4-1	.	TGCGCCAGCAGCCACCCCTCAGATACGCAGTATTTT	CASSHPSDTQYF